This T cell receptor beta chain was observed in a study of blood T cell repertoires in COVID-19. Method: immunoSEQ multiplex PCR; TCRdb's copy keeps in-frame clones and lacks some. The data show tens of thousands of clones, about nine tenths seen once. Germline V gene sequence: CDR1 MGHRA, CDR2 YSYEKL. CDR3 length: 16 amino acids. V was pared by 4 bases and J by 1 base, with 6 bases of the junction left unmatched. The chain links TRBV4-1 to TRBJ2-1, with 8 bases aligning to TRBD2. This TCR was recovered from a woman in her sixties or seventies with active COVID-19. Sequenced input: peripheral blood. This CDR3 is CASSPSGGGSYNEQFF. The CDR3 DNA sequence: TGCGCCAGCAGCCCGAGCGGGGGCGGTTCCTACAATGAGCAGTTCTTC.